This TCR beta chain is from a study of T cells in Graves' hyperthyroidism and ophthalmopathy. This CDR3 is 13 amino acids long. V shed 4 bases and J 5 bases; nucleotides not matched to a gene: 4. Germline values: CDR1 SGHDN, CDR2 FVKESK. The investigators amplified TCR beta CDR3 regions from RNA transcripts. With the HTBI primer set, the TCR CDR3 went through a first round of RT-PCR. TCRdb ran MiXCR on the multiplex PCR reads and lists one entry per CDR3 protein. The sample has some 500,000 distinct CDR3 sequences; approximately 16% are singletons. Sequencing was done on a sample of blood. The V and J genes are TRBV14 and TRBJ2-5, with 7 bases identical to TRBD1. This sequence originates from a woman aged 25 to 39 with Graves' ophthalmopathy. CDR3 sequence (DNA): TGTGCCAGCAGCCGAGGGGGCTGGGAGACCCAGTACTTC. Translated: CASSRGGWETQYF. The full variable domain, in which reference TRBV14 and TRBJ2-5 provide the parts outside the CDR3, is EAGVTQFPSHSVIEKGQTVTLRCDPISGHDNLYWYRRVMGKEIKFLLHFVKESKQDESGMPNNRFLAERTGGTYSTLKVQPAELEDSGVYFCASSRGGWETQYFGPGTRLLVL.